Below, 26 T cell receptor beta chains from the same sample are listed, as sequenced in a study of CXCR3-negative and CXCR3-positive naive CD8 T cells. Study results and limitations: The TRB CDR3s that CXCR3-positive naive cells carried were more hydrophobic than those of CXCR3-negative naive cells.

Their antigens remain unidentified. Carrying UMI labels, the TRB cDNA libraries were prepared through 5' RACE. Using the 5' RACE reads, TCRdb records one entry per CDR3 protein without DNA. The listing contains tens of thousands of distinct CDR3 sequences. The sequencing input was naive CXCR3+ CD8+ T cells from blood. Stated subset: CD45RO-CCR7+CD27+CD95- naive CD8+ T cells expressing CXCR3 (TNR3+). The receptor set was obtained from a human donor in good health. Some clones in this sample may be carry-over from other donors' samples.

The chain carries TRBV5-1 and TRBJ2-1; TCRdb's assignment of TRBD1 cannot be checked, as there is no DNA. This CDR3 has 13 amino acids. CDR1 and CDR2 from the germline V gene are SGHRS and YFSETQ. The CDR3 loop reads CASSLTGENEQFF. The full variable domain, rest sourced from reference TRBV5-1 and TRBJ2-1, is KAGVTQTPRYLIKTRGQQVTLSCSPISGHRSVSWYQQTPGQGLQFLFEYFSETQRNKGNFPGRFSGRQFSNSRSEMNVSTLELGDSALYLCASSLTGENEQFFGPGTRLTVL.

This chain connects TRBV15 to TRBJ2-7. This CDR3 spans 14 amino acids. Germline V lookup: CDR1 LNHNV, CDR2 YYDKDF (reference sequence). CDR3: CATSRVGEIYEQYF.

The chain combines TRBV6-2 or TRBV6-3 with TRBJ1-5; the TRBD1 assignment by TCRdb is unverifiable without DNA. CDR1 is MNHEY, CDR2 SVGEGT, per germline. CDR3 length: 15 amino acids. The CDR3 is CASGTGTGDNQPQHF.

The chain combines TRBV4-1 with TRBJ2-1; TCRdb proposes TRBD2, but this gene call is untestable without DNA. The CDR3 runs to 22 residues. The germline CDR1 and CDR2 sequences are MGHRA and YSYEKL. This CDR3 reads CASSPGGSGTLAGGPLYNEQFF.

J is TRBJ2-5 and V is TRBV10-3; there is no DNA to check the TCRdb D call of TRBD2. CDR3 length: 15 amino acids. Germline V CDR1 and CDR2: ENHRY, SYGVKD. CDR3 region: CAISESIGRGETQYF.

The chain is built from TRBV29-1 and TRBJ2-3. Germline CDR1 reads SQVTM; CDR2 reads ANQGSEA. The length of the CDR3 is 14 residues. The CDR3: CSVEWAERADTQYF.

This sequence joins TRBV29-1 and TRBJ2-7; the TCRdb D gene call, TRBD1, has no DNA to confirm it. The CDR3 contains 14 residues. Germline values: CDR1 SQVTM, CDR2 ANQGSEA. CDR3 sequence reads: CSVLLPGRFYEQYF.

This chain uses TRBV19 with TRBJ2-1; TCRdb lists TRBD2, though no DNA is available to test this call. Germline V CDR1 and CDR2: LNHDA, SQIVND (reference sequence). The CDR3 is made up of 12 amino acids. The CDR3 spells CASKGLAGEQFF.

The chain recombines TRBV9 with TRBJ2-1; TCRdb gives TRBD2 as the D gene, but with no DNA this cannot be confirmed. This CDR3 spans 14 amino acids. CDR1 and CDR2 (germline): SGDLS, YYNGEE. CDR3 amino acids: CASSVGDSTVEQFF.

The CDR3 reads CASSQAGWDEQFF. The rearrangement uses TRBV14 and TRBJ2-1; TCRdb names TRBD1, which stays unverified in the absence of DNA. This CDR3 spans 13 amino acids. The germline CDR1 and CDR2 sequences are SGHDN and FVKESK.

J is TRBJ2-7 and V is TRBV7-9; TCRdb's D call, TRBD1, is unchecked because there is no DNA. There are 17 residues in the CDR3. Per germline, CDR1 SEHNR and CDR2 FQNEAQ (reference sequence). CDR3 amino acids: CASSLGFSTGDSYEQYF. The full variable domain, rest sourced from reference TRBV7-9 and TRBJ2-7, is DTGVSQNPRHKITKRGQNVTFRCDPISEHNRLYWYRQTLGQGPEFLTYFQNEAQLEKSRLLSDRFSAERPKGSFSTLEIQRTEQGDSAMYLCASSLGFSTGDSYEQYFGPGTRLTVT.

V is TRBV29-1 and J is TRBJ1-5. Germline assignment: CDR1 SQVTM and CDR2 ANQGSEA. The CDR3 has 13 residues. CDR3 in amino acids: CSVGGEVNQPQHF.

The chain combines TRBV2 with TRBJ2-7. This CDR3 contains 14 residues. CDR1 is SNHLY, CDR2 FYNNEI, per germline. The chain's CDR3 is CASSRKTETYEQYF.

The chain joins TRBV28 to TRBJ2-7; the D call from TCRdb, TRBD1, cannot be confirmed without DNA. Germline loops: CDR1 MDHEN, CDR2 SYDVKM. The CDR3 is 12 amino acids. CDR3: CASSLTGYEQYF. Drawing the rest from reference TRBV28 and TRBJ2-7, the complete variable domain is DVKVTQSSRYLVKRTGEKVFLECVQDMDHENMFWYRQDPGLGLRLIYFSYDVKMKEKGDIPEGYSVSREKKERFSLILESASTNQTSMYLCASSLTGYEQYFGPGTRLTVT.

The chain links TRBV20-1 to TRBJ1-4. CDR1 is DFQATT, CDR2 SNEGSKA, per germline (reference sequence). There are 13 residues in the CDR3. The CDR3 reads CSAPKTSREKLFF.

The chain combines TRBV10-3 with TRBJ2-1; absent DNA, TCRdb's TRBD2 call cannot be checked. Germline lookup yields CDR1 ENHRY and CDR2 SYGVKD. CDR3 length: 14 residues. CDR3: CAIRDIGTPSEQFF.

This sequence joins TRBV4-1 and TRBJ2-1; the D call from TCRdb, TRBD1, cannot be confirmed without DNA. CDR1 MGHRA and CDR2 YSYEKL come from the germline V gene. CDR3 length equals 17 residues. CDR3 residues: CASSRSTGQGAYNEQFF.

The rearrangement links TRBV14 to TRBJ2-1. The CDR3 has 15 residues. Germline V gene data show CDR1 as SGHDN and CDR2 as FVKESK. CDR3 region: CASSQEDPSGDEQFF.

This rearrangement joins TRBV12-3 or TRBV12-4 to TRBJ2-5; the D call of TRBD2 rests on TCRdb alone, since no DNA is present to check it. The CDR3 runs 14 residues. The CDR3 loop reads CASLPGGSSETQYF.

The chain couples TRBV27 to TRBJ1-1. The CDR3 has 13 residues. Germline V gives CDR1 MNHEY, CDR2 SMNVEV (reference sequence). The CDR3: CASSLGQNTEAFF.

The J gene is TRBJ1-4, the V gene TRBV20-1. Germline CDR1 DFQATT, CDR2 SNEGSKA (reference sequence). The CDR3 covers 12 residues. The CDR3 reads CSARRVDEKLFF.

The chain employs TRBV29-1 and TRBJ2-5; TCRdb's D call of TRBD2 is untestable without DNA. The CDR3 is made up of 17 amino acids. The germline CDR1 and CDR2 sequences are SQVTM and ANQGSEA. The CDR3 region is CSVVAPDYTINHETQYF.

The V gene is TRBV12-3 or TRBV12-4, the J gene TRBJ2-5; TCRdb picks TRBD2, but there is no DNA to check that call. There are 17 residues in the CDR3. The CDR3 sequence is CASSPHIAGSSGETQYF.

CDR3: CSGAWAGAEGHYEQYF. V usage is TRBV29-1 and J usage is TRBJ2-7; TCRdb designates TRBD2, a call that cannot be tested without DNA. CDR1 is SQVTM, CDR2 ANQGSEA, per germline. The CDR3 covers 16 residues.

The CDR3 spells CATSTTLASSYNEQFF. The chain has TRBV15 and TRBJ2-1. CDR3 size: 16 residues. Germline values: CDR1 LNHNV, CDR2 YYDKDF (reference sequence).

The chain carries TRBV28 and TRBJ2-7; TCRdb lists TRBD2, though no DNA is available to test this call. Germline V gene data show CDR1 as MDHEN and CDR2 as SYDVKM. The CDR3 is 16 residues long. CDR3 loop: CASSYLTSGSIYEQYF.